The T cell receptor (beta chain) described here comes from a study of cytomegalovirus exposure and HLA in healthy donors. The CDR3 spans 14 residues. V lost 6 bases and J lost 0, with 6 bases in between. Germline-derived CDR1 and CDR2 are MNHEY and SVGAGI. 13 Jbeta primers and 60 Vbeta primers were used for the PCR. The method was immunoSEQ multiplex PCR; TCRdb's version includes in-frame clones alone and lacks a portion of them. This repertoire shows tens of thousands of clones, roughly 80% found once; its top ten account for roughly 30%. The V call is TRBV6-5, the J call TRBJ2-6; D not resolved. This TCR came from a man in his fifties or sixties in good health and CMV-seropositive. The source material was PBMCs. CDR3: CASSESSGANVLTF. The CDR3 bases are TGTGCCAGCAGCGAGAGCTCTGGGGCCAACGTCCTGACTTTC.